This T cell receptor beta chain was retrieved from a study of CD8 T cells in ankylosing spondylitis. General study findings and limits: The authors reported significant enrichment of disease-linked clones in matched ankylosing spondylitis synovial fluid. Past research had described some motif variants in reactive arthritis synovial fluid and blood. There was a TCR beta motif, made of eight highly homologous variants, that appeared characteristic of ankylosing spondylitis blood. As for the disease-linked clones, they showed a CD8+ phenotype and occurred at relatively low frequencies in peripheral blood.

This CDR3 region has 15 residues. V was trimmed by 1 base and J by 3 bases, leaving 11 bases between them. From germline, CDR1 is SGHRS and CDR2 YFSETQ. A few counts support this clonotype. Its antigen is not identified. A quantitative 5'-RACE method, one with molecular barcodes, was used to make TCR beta libraries. Each CDR3 protein is one row after TCRdb ran MiXCR on the 5' RACE reads. The sample contains 750,000 to 850,000 distinct CDR3 sequences, over 9.5% of which appear only once. This clonotype originated in a male donor with ankylosing spondylitis. V and J are TRBV5-1 and TRBJ1-3; D call uncertain. Sequencing input: blood, either unsorted or a sorted T cell fraction (not recorded which). As DNA, the CDR3 is TGCGCCAGCAGCTTGTATGGTGGGAATGGAAACACCATATATTTT. Translated: CASSLYGGNGNTIYF.